The 2 T cell receptor beta chains in this list originate from one sample, sequenced in a study of Tregs in tolerant kidney transplant recipients. Their recognized antigens are unknown. Using immunoSEQ multiplex PCR, the repertoire was profiled, and TCRdb retains in-frame clones only, with some absent. The repertoire includes around 30,000 clones, over 65% of them detected once, and about 2.2% sits in the top ten. Sequencing was done on a sample of Tregs from blood cultured with allogeneic cells. The receptors were gathered from a human donor in good health.

The chain links TRBV18 to TRBJ1-1; a weak D match, TRBD1 (5 bases). Trimming cost V 8 bases and J 0 bases, with 10 bases left between them. The CDR3 contains 13 residues. Germline assignment: CDR1 KGHSH and CDR2 LQKENI. The CDR3 region has the DNA TGTGCCAGCCGGGGGGGGATGAACACTGAAGCTTTCTTT. It yields the protein CASRGGMNTEAFF.

The chain couples TRBV11-3 to TRBJ2-5; TRBD1 is a possible D gene (5 bases). V lost 5 bases and J 1 base, leaving 11 bases between the germline ends. The germline CDR1 and CDR2 sequences are SGHNT and YENEEA. The CDR3 spans 14 residues. As DNA, the CDR3 is TGTGCCAGCAGCCCGACAGTGTCCCAAGAGACCCAGTACTTC. It codes for CASSPTVSQETQYF. Full variable domain (rest looked up from reference TRBV11-3 and TRBJ2-5): EAGVVQSPRYKIIEKKQPVAFWCNPISGHNTLYWYLQNLGQGPELLIRYENEEAVDDSQLPKDRFSAERLKGVDSTLKIQPAELGDSAVYLCASSPTVSQETQYFGPGTRLLVL.